This T cell receptor beta chain was captured by sequencing in a study of T cells after yellow fever vaccination. Broader study findings: Compared with primary, the secondary response was weaker and peaked at day 5, not 15. FACS-sorted repertoires could harbor abundant contaminating bulk-population clonotypes.

TCR cDNA was made by 5'RACE template switching, adding a universal primer site and UMIs. TCRdb called the 5' RACE reads again in MiXCR, with one record for every CDR3 protein. The repertoire includes over 130,000 distinct CDR3 sequences, around 7.7% of them detected once, and under 0.95% sits in the top ten. This clonotype was observed many times. Antigen specificity is unknown. Deletions cut 5 bases from V and 5 bases from J, with 8 bases between. CDR3 length: 12 amino acids. Germline CDR1 reads KGHDR; CDR2 reads SFDVKD. This sequence joins TRBV24-1 and TRBJ2-5, with D hard to call. The source is a man in his thirties or forties who received the YFV17D yellow fever vaccine. Here the sequenced sample was CD4+ T cells sorted from PBMCs, taken 5 days after the yellow fever booster vaccination. This CDR3 is CATSAAAETQYF. The CDR3 nucleotides read TGTGCCACCAGTGCCGCTGCCGAGACCCAGTACTTC.